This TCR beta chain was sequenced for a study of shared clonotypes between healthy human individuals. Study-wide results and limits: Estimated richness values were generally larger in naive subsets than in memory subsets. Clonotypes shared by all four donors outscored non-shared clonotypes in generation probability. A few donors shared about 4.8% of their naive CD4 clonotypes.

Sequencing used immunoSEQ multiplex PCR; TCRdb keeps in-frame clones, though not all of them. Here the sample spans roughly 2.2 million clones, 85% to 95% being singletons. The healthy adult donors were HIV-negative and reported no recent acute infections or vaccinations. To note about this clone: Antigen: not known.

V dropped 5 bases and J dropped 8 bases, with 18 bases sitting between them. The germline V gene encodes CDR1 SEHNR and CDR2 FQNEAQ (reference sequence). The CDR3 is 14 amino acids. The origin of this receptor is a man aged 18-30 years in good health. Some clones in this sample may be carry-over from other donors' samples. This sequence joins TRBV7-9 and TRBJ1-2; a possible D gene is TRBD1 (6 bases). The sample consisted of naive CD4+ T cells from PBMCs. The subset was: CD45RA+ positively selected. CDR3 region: CASSPSQGPSGYTF. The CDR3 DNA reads TGTGCCAGCAGCCCATCACAGGGTCCGAGCGGCTACACCTTC.